Presented here are 20 T cell receptor beta chains from one specimen sequenced in a study of type 1 regulatory T cells. TCRdb called the reads again in MiXCR, with one record for every CDR3 protein. Among approximately 100,000 distinct CDR3 sequences, roughly 30% were seen once, and the ten largest hold less than 2.5%. The sequenced sample consisted of CD4+ T cells, either the whole sample or a sorted fraction (not recorded which). These receptors all stem from a human donor in good health.

V is TRBV5-4 and J is TRBJ2-2, with D maybe TRBD2 (5 bases). V was trimmed by 4 bases and J by 4 bases, leaving 17 bases between them. CDR1 SGHNT and CDR2 YYREEE come from the germline V gene (reference sequence). CDR3 length equals 16 residues. The CDR3 region is CASSPDFNKGTGELFF. Written as DNA, the CDR3 is TGTGCCAGCAGCCCGGACTTCAATAAGGGCACCGGGGAGCTGTTTTTT. Drawing the rest from reference TRBV5-4 and TRBJ2-2, the complete variable domain is ETGVTQSPTHLIKTRGQQVTLRCSSQSGHNTVSWYQQALGQGPQFIFQYYREEENGRGNFPPRFSGLQFPNYSSELNVNALELDDSALYLCASSPDFNKGTGELFFGEGSRLTVL.

Notes on this clonotype: The junction departs from the called germline gene at one end, perhaps through a read error. The rearrangement joins TRBV6-5 to TRBJ2-5, with D perhaps matching TRBD1 or TRBD2 (6 bases each). Germline V lookup: CDR1 MNHEY, CDR2 SVGAGI. This CDR3 spans 17 amino acids. DNA of the CDR3: TGTGCCAGCAGTCCAGGGGTCCCGGGGGCGCTTTATGAGACCCAGTACTTT. Its protein product is CASSPGVPGALYETQYF.

The chain is built from TRBV9 and TRBJ2-6; perhaps TRBD1 as D (5 bases). The V gene lost 2 bases and the J gene lost 4 bases, with 10 bases spanning the gap. The germline CDR1 and CDR2 sequences are SGDLS and YYNGEE. This CDR3 is built from 15 residues. CDR3 sequence: CASSVQGYGANVLTF. For the CDR3, the DNA is TGTGCCAGCAGCGTGCAGGGTTACGGGGCCAACGTCCTGACTTTC.

This chain joins TRBV7-2 and TRBJ2-3, with D maybe TRBD2 (5 bases). CDR3 length: 12 amino acids. Germline CDR1 SGHTA, CDR2 FQGNSA. Trimming pared 2 bases from V and 7 bases from J, leaving 7 bases between. The CDR3 bases are TGTGCCAGCAGCTTAATCGGGAATACGCAGTATTTT. It codes for CASSLIGNTQYF.

This clonotype was recorded many times. This chain connects TRBV5-1 to TRBJ2-2; D gene ambiguous. V was clipped by 7 bases and J by 5 bases, with 15 bases between them. The CDR3 is made up of 14 amino acids. CDR1 is SGHRS, CDR2 YFSETQ, per germline. Here the CDR3 reads CASGTAVETGELFF. CDR3 nucleotide sequence: TGCGCCAGCGGAACCGCAGTAGAAACCGGGGAGCTGTTTTTT. The variable domain in full, with the rest retrieved from reference TRBV5-1 and TRBJ2-2, is KAGVTQTPRYLIKTRGQQVTLSCSPISGHRSVSWYQQTPGQGLQFLFEYFSETQRNKGNFPGRFSGRQFSNSRSEMNVSTLELGDSALYLCASGTAVETGELFFGEGSRLTVL.

V is TRBV9 and J is TRBJ2-5; no definite D call. The V end was cut by 0 bases, the J end by 3 bases, with 6 bases between. Germline V gives CDR1 SGDLS, CDR2 YYNGEE. This CDR3 has 13 residues. The chain's CDR3 is CASSVAEKETQYF. The DNA of the CDR3 is TGTGCCAGCAGCGTAGCGGAAAAAGAGACCCAGTACTTC.

This chain joins TRBV5-6 and TRBJ1-2; D gene uncertain. The CDR3 covers 14 residues. The ends were cut back, 3 bases at V and 1 base at J, with 10 bases in the middle. Germline V lookup: CDR1 SGHDT, CDR2 YYEEEE. The CDR3 loop is CASSSGLFNYGYTF. DNA for the CDR3: TGTGCCAGCAGCTCAGGACTATTTAACTATGGCTACACCTTC.

V and J are TRBV5-1 and TRBJ2-3; TRBD1 matches at 9 bases. Germline CDR1 is SGHRS and CDR2 is YFSETQ. The ends lost 2 bases at V and 5 bases at J; junction bases unmatched: 6. This CDR3 has 15 amino acids. Here the CDR3 reads CASSLEGQGRDTQYF. The CDR3 coding sequence is TGCGCCAGCAGCTTAGAGGGACAGGGAAGAGATACGCAGTATTTT.

The chain uses TRBV7-8 and TRBJ2-1; no clear D. CDR1 and CDR2 (germline): SGHVS, FQNEAQ. V shed 5 bases and J shed 0 bases, with 5 bases lying between them. The CDR3 is 13 residues long. The CDR3 protein is CASSQNSYNEQFF. The CDR3, as DNA: TGTGCCAGCAGCCAAAACTCCTACAATGAGCAGTTCTTC.

This clonotype was picked up a small number of times. J is TRBJ2-5 and V is TRBV7-2; no reliable D call. Looked up from germline, CDR1 is SGHTA and CDR2 is FQGNSA. Trimming removed 2 bases at V and 4 bases at J, with 11 bases between. This CDR3 region has 14 residues. In DNA form, the CDR3 reads TGTGCCAGCAGCTTAAGGATATCGACAGAGACCCAGTACTTC. This encodes CASSLRISTETQYF.

The chain is built from TRBV7-9 and TRBJ1-5; D is undetermined. The CDR3 loop spans 16 amino acids. CDR1 and CDR2 from the germline V gene are SEHNR and FQNEAQ (reference sequence). V was clipped by 1 base and J by 0 bases, with 10 bases between them. The CDR3 DNA reads as TGTGCCAGCAGCTTAGTTGTAGGGTCTAGCAATCAGCCCCAGCATTTT. It specifies CASSLVVGSSNQPQHF.

This chain joins TRBV19 and TRBJ2-6, with D maybe TRBD1 (6 bases). The V end was cut by 3 bases, the J end by 0 bases, with 12 bases between. Looked up from germline, CDR1 is LNHDA and CDR2 is SQIVND (reference sequence). The CDR3 runs to 17 residues. CDR3 coding DNA: TGTGCCAGTAGTATCGGACAGTTTCCCTCTGGGGCCAACGTCCTGACTTTC. This codes for CASSIGQFPSGANVLTF.

The rearrangement joins TRBV3-1 to TRBJ2-1; 9 bases line up with TRBD2. After removal of 4 bases from V and 8 bases from J, the junction contained 9 bases not matched to a gene. The CDR3 has 15 residues. CDR1 and CDR2 (germline): LGHDT, YNNKEL (reference sequence). For the CDR3, the DNA is TGTGCCAGCAGCCCTATGGTAGCGGGAGTAGATGAGCAGTTCTTC. Protein sequence: CASSPMVAGVDEQFF.

V and J are TRBV5-1 and TRBJ2-5; the match to TRBD2 covers 13 bases. The germline CDR1 and CDR2 sequences are SGHRS and YFSETQ. J was trimmed by 3 bases and V by 4 bases; bases with no gene match: 9. CDR3 size: 17 residues. This CDR3 reads CASSKGLAGRGEETQYF. DNA for the CDR3: TGCGCCAGCAGCAAGGGACTAGCGGGACGGGGGGAAGAGACCCAGTACTTC.

This clonotype came up a few times. Here the CDR3 DNA reads TGCAGTGCTATTTTCGGCGGGAGGGGGGACTACGAGCAGTACTTC. Translation: CSAIFGGRGDYEQYF. The genes are TRBV20-1 and TRBJ2-7, with 9 bases fitting TRBD2. Germline trimming cut 4 bases from V and 3 bases from J; bases unmatched to any gene: 10. The CDR3 covers 15 residues. Germline loops: CDR1 DFQATT, CDR2 SNEGSKA (reference sequence).

The chain has TRBV7-2 and TRBJ2-5, with 8 bases fitting TRBD2. The CDR3 runs to 16 residues. Looked up from germline, CDR1 is SGHTA and CDR2 is FQGNSA. V was pared by 5 bases and J by 7 bases, with 15 bases of the junction left unmatched. In DNA form, the CDR3 reads TGTGCCAGCAGCCCCATAGCGGGATCCAGACCGGGGACCCAGTACTTC. Amino acid sequence: CASSPIAGSRPGTQYF.

V and J are TRBV6-2 or TRBV6-3 and TRBJ2-1, with 9 bases identical to TRBD2. Germline loops: CDR1 MNHEY, CDR2 SVGEGT. This CDR3 region has 17 residues. J was trimmed by 0 bases and V by 5 bases; bases with no gene match: 8. The chain's CDR3 is CASSKHEREDSYNEQFF. The CDR3 nucleotides read TGTGCCAGCAGTAAACACGAGCGGGAGGACTCCTACAATGAGCAGTTCTTC.

J is TRBJ1-6 and V is TRBV28, with D tentatively TRBD1 (6 bases). The germline V and J ends were trimmed by 6 bases and 1 base, with 28 bases remaining between them. CDR3 size: 21 residues. Germline V gene data show CDR1 as MDHEN and CDR2 as SYDVKM. Here the CDR3 reads CASSFRPDRLPRGSYNSPLHF. CDR3 coding DNA: TGTGCCAGCAGCTTCAGGCCCGACAGGTTACCCCGAGGGTCCTATAATTCACCCCTCCACTTT.

This clonotype was counted only a few times. The chain employs TRBV6-5 and TRBJ2-5; D is undetermined. CDR1 MNHEY and CDR2 SVGAGI come from the germline V gene. The CDR3 length is 14 residues. V lost 0 bases and J lost 4, with 9 bases in between. The CDR3 reads CASSYSFSGETQYF. In DNA form, the CDR3 reads TGTGCCAGCAGTTACTCGTTTTCGGGAGAGACCCAGTACTTC.

This chain uses TRBV10-3 with TRBJ2-5, with 7 positions matching TRBD2. J gave up 5 bases and V 8 bases, and 8 bases lay outside the gene matches. The V gene's germline CDR1 is ENHRY and CDR2 SYGVKD. This CDR3 contains 13 residues. The CDR3 here is CAIGREVEETQYF. The CDR3, as DNA: TGTGCCATCGGACGGGAGGTGGAGGAGACCCAGTACTTC.